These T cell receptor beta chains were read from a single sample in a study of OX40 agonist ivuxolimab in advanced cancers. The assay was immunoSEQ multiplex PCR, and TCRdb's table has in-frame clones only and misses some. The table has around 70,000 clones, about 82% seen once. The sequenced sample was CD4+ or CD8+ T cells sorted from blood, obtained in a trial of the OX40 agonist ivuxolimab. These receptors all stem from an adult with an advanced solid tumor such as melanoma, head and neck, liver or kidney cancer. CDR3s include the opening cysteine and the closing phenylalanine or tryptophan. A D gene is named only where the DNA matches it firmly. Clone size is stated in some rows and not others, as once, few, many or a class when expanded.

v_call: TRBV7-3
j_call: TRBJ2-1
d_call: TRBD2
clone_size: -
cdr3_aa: CASSLWPASGTNEQFF
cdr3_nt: TGTGCCAGCAGCTTATGGCCGGCTAGCGGGACAAATGAGCAGTTCTTC

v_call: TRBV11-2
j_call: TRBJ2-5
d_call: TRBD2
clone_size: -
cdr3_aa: CASSFPSGSEGKETQYF
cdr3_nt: TGTGCCAGCAGCTTCCCTAGCGGGAGTGAGGGGAAAGAGACCCAGTACTTC

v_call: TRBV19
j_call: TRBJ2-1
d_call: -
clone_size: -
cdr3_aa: CASSRALEHSYNEQFF
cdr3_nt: TGTGCCAGTAGTCGGGCCCTAGAGCACTCCTACAATGAGCAGTTCTTC

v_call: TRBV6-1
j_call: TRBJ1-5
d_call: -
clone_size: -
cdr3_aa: CASSDRGSSNQPQHF
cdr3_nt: TGTGCCAGCAGTGATCGGGGGTCCAGCAATCAGCCCCAGCATTTT

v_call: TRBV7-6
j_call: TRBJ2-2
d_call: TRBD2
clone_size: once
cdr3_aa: CASSPGGYRGELFF
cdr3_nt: TGTGCCAGCAGCCCGGGAGGGTACCGTGGGGAGCTGTTTTTT

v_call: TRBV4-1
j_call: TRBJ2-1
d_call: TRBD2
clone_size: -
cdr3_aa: CASSPTAGALSYNEQFF
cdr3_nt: TGCGCCAGCAGCCCAACAGCGGGGGCTCTCTCCTACAATGAGCAGTTCTTC

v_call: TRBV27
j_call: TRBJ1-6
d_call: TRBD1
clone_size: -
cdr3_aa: CASSLLQGGSPLHF
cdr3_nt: TGTGCCAGCAGTTTATTGCAGGGGGGTTCACCCCTCCACTTT

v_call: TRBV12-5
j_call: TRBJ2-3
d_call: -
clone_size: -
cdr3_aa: CASGLLEDTQYF
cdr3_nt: TGTGCTAGTGGTTTGCTGGAAGATACGCAGTATTTT

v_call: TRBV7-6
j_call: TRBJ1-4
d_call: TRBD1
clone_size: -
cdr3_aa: CASSFGQGYEKLFF
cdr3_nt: TGTGCCAGCAGCTTCGGACAGGGTTATGAAAAACTGTTTTTT

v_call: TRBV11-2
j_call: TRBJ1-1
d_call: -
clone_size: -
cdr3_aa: CASSLGGQGLGTEAFF
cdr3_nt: TGTGCCAGCAGCTTAGGGGGGCAGGGATTAGGTACTGAAGCTTTCTTT

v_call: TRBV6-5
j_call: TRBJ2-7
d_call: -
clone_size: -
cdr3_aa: CASSYSAAGVIYEQYF
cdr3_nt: TGTGCCAGCAGTTACTCGGCGGCAGGGGTAATATACGAGCAGTACTTC

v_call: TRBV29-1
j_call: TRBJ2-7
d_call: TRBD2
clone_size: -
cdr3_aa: CSVLGGPYEQYF
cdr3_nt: TGCAGCGTCCTGGGAGGGCCTTACGAGCAGTACTTC

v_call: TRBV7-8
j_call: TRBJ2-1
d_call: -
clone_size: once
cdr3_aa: CATLQGRSSYNEQFF
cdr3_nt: TGTGCCACACTACAGGGTAGGAGCTCCTACAATGAGCAGTTCTTC

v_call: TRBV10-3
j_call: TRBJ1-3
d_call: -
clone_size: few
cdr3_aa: CASRQDLLSGNTIYF
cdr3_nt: TGTGCCAGTAGACAGGACTTACTCTCTGGAAACACCATATATTTT

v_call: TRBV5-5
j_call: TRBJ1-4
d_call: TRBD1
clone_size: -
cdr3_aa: CASSSTTGGREKLFF
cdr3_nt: TGTGCCAGCAGCTCGACGACAGGGGGCAGAGAAAAACTGTTTTTT

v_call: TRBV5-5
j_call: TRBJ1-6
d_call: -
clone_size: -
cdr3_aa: CASSLGRNNSPLHF
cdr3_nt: TGTGCCAGCAGCTTGGGACGGAATAATTCACCCCTCCACTTT

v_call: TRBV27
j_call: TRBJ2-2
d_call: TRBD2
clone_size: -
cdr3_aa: CASSPLSGGAGELFF
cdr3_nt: TGTGCCAGCAGTCCCCTCTCGGGAGGGGCCGGGGAGCTGTTTTTT

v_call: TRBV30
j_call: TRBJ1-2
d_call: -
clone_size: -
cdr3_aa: CAWTPGGGVLGPNGYTF
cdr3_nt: TGTGCCTGGACTCCCGGGGGAGGGGTGTTGGGGCCCAATGGCTACACCTTC

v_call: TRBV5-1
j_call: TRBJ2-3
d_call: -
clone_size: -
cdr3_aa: CASSLGISGDTDTQYF
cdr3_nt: TGCGCCAGCAGCTTGGGGATTAGCGGAGACACAGATACGCAGTATTTT

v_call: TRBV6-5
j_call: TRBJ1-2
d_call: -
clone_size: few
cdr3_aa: CASSPMTDGYTF
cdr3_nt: TGTGCCAGCAGTCCGATGACGGATGGCTACACCTTC

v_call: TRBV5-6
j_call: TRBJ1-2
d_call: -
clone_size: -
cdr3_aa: CASSLRNYGYTF
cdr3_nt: TGTGCCAGCAGCTTGAGGAACTATGGCTACACCTTC

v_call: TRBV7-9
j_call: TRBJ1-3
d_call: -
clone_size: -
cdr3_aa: CASSLGGNTIYF
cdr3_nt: TGTGCCAGCAGCTTAGGGGGGAACACCATATATTTT

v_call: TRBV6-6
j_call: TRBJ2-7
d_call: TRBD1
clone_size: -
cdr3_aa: CASSLHRGGYEQYF
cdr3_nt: TGTGCCAGCAGCTTGCACAGGGGCGGATACGAGCAGTACTTC

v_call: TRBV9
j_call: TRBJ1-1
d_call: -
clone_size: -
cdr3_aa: CASSPRGNTEAFF
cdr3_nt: TGTGCCAGCAGCCCACGGGGGAACACTGAAGCTTTCTTT

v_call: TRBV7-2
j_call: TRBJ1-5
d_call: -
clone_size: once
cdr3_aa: CASSPRTEYYSNQPQHF
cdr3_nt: TGTGCCAGCAGCCCTAGGACGGAATACTATAGCAATCAGCCCCAGCATTTT